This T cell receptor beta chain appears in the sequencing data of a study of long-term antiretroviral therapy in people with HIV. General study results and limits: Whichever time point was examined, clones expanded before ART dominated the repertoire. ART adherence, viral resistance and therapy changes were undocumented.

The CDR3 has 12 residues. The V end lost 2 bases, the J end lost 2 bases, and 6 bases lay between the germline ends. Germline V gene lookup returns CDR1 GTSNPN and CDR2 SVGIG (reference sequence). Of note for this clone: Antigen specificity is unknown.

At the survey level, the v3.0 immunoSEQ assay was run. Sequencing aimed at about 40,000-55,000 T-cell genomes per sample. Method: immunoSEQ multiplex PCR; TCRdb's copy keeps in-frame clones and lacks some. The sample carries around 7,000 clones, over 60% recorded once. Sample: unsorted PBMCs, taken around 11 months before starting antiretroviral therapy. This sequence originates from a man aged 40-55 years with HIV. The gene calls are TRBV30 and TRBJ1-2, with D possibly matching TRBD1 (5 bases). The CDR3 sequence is CAWSRGNYGYTF. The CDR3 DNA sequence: TGTGCCTGGAGTCGGGGGAACTATGGCTACACCTTC.